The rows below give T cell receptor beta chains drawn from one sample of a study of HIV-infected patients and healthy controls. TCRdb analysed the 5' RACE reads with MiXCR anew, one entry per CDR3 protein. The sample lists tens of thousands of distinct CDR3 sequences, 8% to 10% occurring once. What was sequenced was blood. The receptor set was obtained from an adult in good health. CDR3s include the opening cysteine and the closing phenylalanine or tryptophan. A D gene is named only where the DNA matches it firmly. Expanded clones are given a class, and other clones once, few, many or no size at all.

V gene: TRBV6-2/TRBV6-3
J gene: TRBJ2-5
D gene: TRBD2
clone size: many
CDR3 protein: CASSYELGGRQETQYF
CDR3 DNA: TGTGCCAGCAGTTACGAGCTGGGAGGGCGGCAAGAGACCCAGTACTTC

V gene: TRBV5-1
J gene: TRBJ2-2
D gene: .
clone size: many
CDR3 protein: CASSATQLANTGELFF
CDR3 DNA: TGCGCCAGCAGCGCGACACAGCTCGCGAACACCGGGGAGCTGTTTTTT

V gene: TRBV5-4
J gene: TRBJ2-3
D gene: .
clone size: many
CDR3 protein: CASSLTGATDTQYF
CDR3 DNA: TGTGCCAGCAGCCTAACCGGGGCCACAGATACGCAGTATTTT

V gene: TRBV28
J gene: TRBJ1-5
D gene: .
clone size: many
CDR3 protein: CASNRENQPQHF
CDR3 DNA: TGTGCCAGCAATAGGGAAAATCAGCCCCAGCATTTT

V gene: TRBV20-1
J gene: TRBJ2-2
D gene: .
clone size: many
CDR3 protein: CSAQGSEAGELFF
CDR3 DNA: TGCAGTGCTCAAGGGAGTGAGGCCGGGGAGCTGTTTTTT

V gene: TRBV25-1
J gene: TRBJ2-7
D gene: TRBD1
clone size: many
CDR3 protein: CASSAGQGASYEQYF
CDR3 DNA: TGTGCCAGCAGCGCCGGACAGGGGGCATCCTACGAGCAGTACTTC

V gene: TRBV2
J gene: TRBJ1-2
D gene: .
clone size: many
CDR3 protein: CASSEVGSNYGYTF
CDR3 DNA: TGTGCCAGCAGTGAGGTCGGTTCTAACTATGGCTACACCTTC

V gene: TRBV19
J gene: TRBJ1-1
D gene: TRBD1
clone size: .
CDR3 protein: CASSIVEGGNTEAFF
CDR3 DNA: TGTGCCAGTAGTATAGTCGAAGGGGGCAACACTGAAGCTTTCTTT

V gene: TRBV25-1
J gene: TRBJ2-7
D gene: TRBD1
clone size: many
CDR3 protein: CASSESDRGYEQYF
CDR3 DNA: TGTGCCAGCAGTGAATCGGACAGGGGGTACGAGCAGTACTTC

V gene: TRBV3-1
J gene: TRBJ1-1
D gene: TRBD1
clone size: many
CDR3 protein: CASSNEGQGMTPEAFF
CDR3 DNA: TGTGCCAGCAGCAATGAGGGACAGGGAATGACGCCTGAAGCTTTCTTT

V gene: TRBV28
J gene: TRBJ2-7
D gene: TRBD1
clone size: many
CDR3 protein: CASRLVPGTGWDEQYF
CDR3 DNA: TGTGCCAGCAGGCTCGTTCCCGGGACAGGGTGGGACGAGCAGTACTTC